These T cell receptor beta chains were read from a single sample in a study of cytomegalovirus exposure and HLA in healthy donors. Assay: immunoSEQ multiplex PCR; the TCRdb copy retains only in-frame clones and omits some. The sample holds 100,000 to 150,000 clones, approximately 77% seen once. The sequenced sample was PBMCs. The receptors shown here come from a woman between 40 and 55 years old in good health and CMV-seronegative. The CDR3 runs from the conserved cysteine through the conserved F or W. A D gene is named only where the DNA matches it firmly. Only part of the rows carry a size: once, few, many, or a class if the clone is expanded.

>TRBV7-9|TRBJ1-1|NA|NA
CASSLGSTGRTEAFF
TGTGCCAGCAGCCTGGGATCCACCGGGAGAACTGAAGCTTTCTTT
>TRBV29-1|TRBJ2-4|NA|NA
CSVEMGGRTKNIQYF
TGCAGCGTTGAAATGGGGGGTAGGACCAAAAACATTCAGTACTTC
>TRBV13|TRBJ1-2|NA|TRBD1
CATPGTGGSLDGYTF
TGTGCCACCCCCGGGACAGGGGGATCCTTAGATGGCTACACCTTC
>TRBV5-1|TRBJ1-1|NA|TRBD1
CASSPQTGTDRNTEAFF
TGCGCCAGCAGCCCCCAAACGGGGACAGACCGGAACACTGAAGCTTTCTTT
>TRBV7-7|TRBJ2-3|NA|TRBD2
CASSLVGGFSDTQYF
TGTGCTAGCAGCTTAGTGGGAGGGTTTTCAGATACGCAGTATTTT
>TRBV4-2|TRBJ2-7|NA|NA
CASSQETQGWGEQYF
TGTGCCAGCAGCCAAGAGACGCAGGGCTGGGGCGAGCAGTACTTC
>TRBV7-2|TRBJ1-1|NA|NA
CASSSSGGRTEAFF
TGTGCCAGCAGCTCCTCGGGGGGGAGGACTGAAGCTTTCTTT
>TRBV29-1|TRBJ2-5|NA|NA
CSVGGDLVLQETQYF
TGCAGCGTTGGTGGGGACTTGGTGCTACAAGAGACCCAGTACTTC
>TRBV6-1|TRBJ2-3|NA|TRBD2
CASSWTSGSTDTQYF
TGTGCCAGCAGTTGGACTAGCGGAAGCACAGATACGCAGTATTTT
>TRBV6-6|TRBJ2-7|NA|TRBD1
CASSYLGQASSYEQYF
TGTGCCAGCAGTTACCTCGGACAGGCAAGCTCCTACGAGCAGTACTTC
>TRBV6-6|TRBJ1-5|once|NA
CASTGGATAQPQHF
TGTGCAAGCACCGGCGGGGCAACCGCGCAGCCCCAGCATTTT
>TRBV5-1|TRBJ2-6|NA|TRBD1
CASSDSTRDRGNGANVLTF
TGCGCCAGCAGCGATTCTACCCGGGACAGGGGGAACGGGGCCAACGTCCTGACTTTC
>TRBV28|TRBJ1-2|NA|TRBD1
CASSVGQDPHWVF
TGTGCCAGCAGTGTTGGACAGGACCCCCACTGGGTCTTC
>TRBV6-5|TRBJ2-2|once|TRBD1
CASSETGGRTGELFF
TGTGCCAGCAGCGAGACAGGGGGTCGGACCGGGGAGCTGTTTTTT
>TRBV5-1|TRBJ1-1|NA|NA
CASSLAGLDTEAFF
TGCGCCAGCAGCTTAGCGGGGTTGGACACTGAAGCTTTCTTT
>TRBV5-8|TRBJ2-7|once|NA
CASSLDGFGEQYF
TGTGCCAGCAGCTTGGACGGGTTCGGCGAGCAGTACTTC
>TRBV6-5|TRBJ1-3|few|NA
CVTEESSGNTIYF
TGTGTCACTGAGGAGAGCTCTGGAAACACCATATATTTT
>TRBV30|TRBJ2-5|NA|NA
CAWSAGRSEQYF
TGTGCCTGGAGTGCCGGTCGGTCGGAGCAGTACTTC
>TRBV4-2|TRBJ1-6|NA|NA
CASSQDAGRSSYNSPLHF
TGTGCCAGCAGCCAAGATGCGGGCCGTAGCTCCTATAATTCACCCCTCCACTTT
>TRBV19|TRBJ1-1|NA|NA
CASSSVGRMNTEAFF
TGTGCCAGTAGTAGCGTCGGGAGAATGAACACTGAAGCTTTCTTT
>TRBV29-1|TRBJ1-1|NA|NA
CSVERAGVLRTEAFF
TGCAGCGTTGAAAGGGCCGGGGTCCTGAGGACTGAAGCTTTCTTT
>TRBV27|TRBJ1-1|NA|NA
CASSFTVNTEAFF
TGTGCCAGCAGTTTCACTGTGAACACTGAAGCTTTCTTT